These 27 T cell receptor beta chains were all obtained from the same sample, sequenced in a study of PD-1 blockade in classical Hodgkin lymphoma. Here immunoSEQ multiplex PCR was the method, and the copy in TCRdb shows in-frame clones only, minus some. The sample comprises 25,000 to 30,000 clones, roughly three quarters of which are singletons, and 20% to 30% rests with the top ten. Every one of the patients relapsed after autologous stem cell transplantation (brentuximab vedotin exposure was variable). Sequencing used peripheral blood mononuclear cells (PBMCs), obtained before the second cycle of nivolumab. The receptors originated from a human donor with classical Hodgkin lymphoma.

This clone is labeled medium-sized (0.01 to 0.1%). J is TRBJ2-3 and V is TRBV28; D possibly corresponds to TRBD1 (6 bases). The CDR3 runs to 12 residues. CDR1 is MDHEN, CDR2 SYDVKM, per germline. Trimming pared 7 bases from V and 4 bases from J, leaving 9 bases between. The CDR3 protein is CASTQGSDTQYF. CDR3 sequence (DNA): TGTGCCAGCACCCAGGGGTCAGATACGCAGTATTTT.

The gene calls are TRBV6-1 and TRBJ1-5; 10 nucleotides align to TRBD1. CDR1 is MNHNS, CDR2 SASEGT, per germline. The CDR3 is 14 amino acids. Germline trimming cut 7 bases from V and 6 bases from J; bases unmatched to any gene: 6. The CDR3 region has the DNA TGTGCCAGCACCTTGGACAGGGGGGGTCAGCCCCAGCATTTT. Residues: CASTLDRGGQPQHF.

V usage is TRBV10-1 and J usage is TRBJ2-1; D unclear. Germline CDR1 WNHNN, CDR2 SYGVQD (reference sequence). Trimming shortened V by 3 bases and J by 7 bases, and 7 bases separated the two germline ends. This CDR3 spans 12 amino acids. CDR3 bases: TGCGCCAGCAGTGACGGTCGGAATGAGCAGTTCTTC. The encoded protein is CASSDGRNEQFF.

In this sample, this clone turned up many times. This chain uses TRBV19 with TRBJ1-6, with D perhaps matching TRBD1 (6 bases). V was cut by 5 bases and J by 0 bases, with 11 bases left in between. CDR3 length: 16 residues. Per germline, CDR1 LNHDA and CDR2 SQIVND (reference sequence). The CDR3: CASSFLGGSYNSPLHF. The CDR3 coding sequence is TGTGCCAGTAGTTTTCTAGGGGGCTCCTATAATTCACCCCTCCACTTT. Drawing the rest from reference TRBV19 and TRBJ1-6, the complete variable domain is DGGITQSPKYLFRKEGQNVTLSCEQNLNHDAMYWYRQDPGQGLRLIYYSQIVNDFQKGDIAEGYSVSREKKESFPLTVTSAQKNPTAFYLCASSFLGGSYNSPLHFGNGTRLTVT.

This clone is medium-sized (0.01 to 0.1%) by share. The chain has TRBV6-6 and TRBJ2-1, with TRBD2 identical over 9 bases. Unmatched junction bases numbered 8, after V lost 0 bases and J lost 8 bases. CDR3 length equals 16 residues. Germline CDR1 reads MNHNY; CDR2 reads SVGAGI (reference sequence). As DNA, the CDR3 is TGTGCCAGCAGTTACTCGGCGGCGGGGGGGCTGGATGAGCAGTTCTTC. Translating gives CASSYSAAGGLDEQFF.

V gene TRBV7-6 combines with J gene TRBJ2-7; tentative D call: TRBD2 (5 bases). Germline CDR1 reads SGHVS; CDR2 reads FNYEAQ. Trimming shortened V by 3 bases and J by 4 bases, and 13 bases separated the two germline ends. This CDR3 region has 14 residues. The CDR3 spells CASSLGVVSYEQYF. CDR3 in DNA: TGTGCCAGCAGCTTGGGAGTCGTATCGTACGAGCAGTACTTC.

The genes are TRBV19 and TRBJ2-3; D may match TRBD1 or TRBD2 (5 bases each). Between the trimmed V and J ends, which lost 5 bases and 2 bases, there was a span of 14 bases. The germline V gene has CDR1 LNHDA and CDR2 SQIVND (reference sequence). The CDR3 spans 15 residues. The CDR3 DNA reads as TGTGCCAGTAGTTATCTCAGGGACCTCACAGATACGCAGTATTTT. This gives the protein CASSYLRDLTDTQYF.

This clone was detected a few times. In nucleotides, the CDR3 is TGTGCCAGCAGCTTTTGGGGGGTCAGCCAAGAGACCCAGTACTTC. This codes for CASSFWGVSQETQYF. The chain joins TRBV5-4 to TRBJ2-5, with D maybe TRBD2 (6 bases). This CDR3 has 15 residues. Germline V gene lookup returns CDR1 SGHNT and CDR2 YYREEE (reference sequence). Trimming removed 2 bases at V and 1 base at J, with 12 bases between.

This clone was counted between two and nine times. The chain couples TRBV28 to TRBJ2-1, with TRBD2 matching 9 bases. Germline V gene data show CDR1 as MDHEN and CDR2 as SYDVKM. The CDR3 covers 15 residues. The V gene end was trimmed by 2 bases and the J gene end by 7 bases; junction bases not matched to a gene: 6. CDR3 sequence reads: CASSLVLAGRNEQFF. The CDR3 coding sequence is TGTGCCAGCAGTTTAGTACTAGCGGGTAGGAATGAGCAGTTCTTC.

The V call is TRBV28, the J call TRBJ2-3; TRBD1 agrees at 10 bases. Germline lookup yields CDR1 MDHEN and CDR2 SYDVKM. The V and J ends lost 5 bases and 0 bases, in that order; junction bases with no gene match: 8. This CDR3 has 17 residues. The CDR3 loop is CASSPPGQGISTDTQYF. The CDR3, as DNA: TGTGCCAGCAGTCCTCCGGGACAGGGGATTAGCACAGATACGCAGTATTTT.

To note about this clone: At one end, the junction sequence differs from germline, possibly due to a read error. CDR3 in amino acids: CASSDGQAQVVGF. CDR3 DNA: TGTGCCAGCAGCGACGGACAGGCCCAGGTAGTGGGCTTC. The genes are TRBV9 and TRBJ1-2; TRBD1 matches 7 bases. In germline, CDR1 is SGDLS, CDR2 YYNGEE. The CDR3 sequence is 13 residues long.

The V and J genes are TRBV6-5 and TRBJ1-2, with no clear D. Germline V gene data show CDR1 as MNHEY and CDR2 as SVGAGI. Between the trimmed V and J ends, which lost 2 bases and 8 bases, there was a span of 12 bases. The CDR3 has 13 amino acids. The CDR3 DNA reads as TGTGCCAGCAGTTACGGTGTAGGGCGCGGCTACACCTTC. It yields the protein CASSYGVGRGYTF.

The chain has TRBV9 and TRBJ2-3; 7 bases are shared with TRBD1. CDR1 and CDR2 (germline): SGDLS, YYNGEE. With V trimmed by 4 bases and J by 0 bases, 8 bases remained unmatched. This CDR3 has 16 amino acids. The CDR3 bases are TGTGCCAGCAGCATTAGGCCGACAGGGAGCACAGATACGCAGTATTTT. It encodes CASSIRPTGSTDTQYF.

The gene calls are TRBV19 and TRBJ1-2; no reliable D call. This CDR3 region has 14 residues. Germline V gives CDR1 LNHDA, CDR2 SQIVND (reference sequence). V gave up 2 bases and J gave up 1 base, with 8 bases separating them. The CDR3 spells CASSILQVNYGYTF. The DNA of the CDR3 is TGTGCCAGTAGTATACTCCAGGTTAACTATGGCTACACCTTC.

The chain employs TRBV19 and TRBJ2-1; D is perhaps TRBD2 (6 bases). Germline V lookup: CDR1 LNHDA, CDR2 SQIVND (reference sequence). V was pared by 1 base and J by 0 bases, with 13 bases between. The CDR3 runs 17 residues. In DNA, the CDR3 is TGTGCCAGTAGTATAGGTCGGGACTCTCCCTCCTACAATGAGCAGTTCTTC. Translating it yields CASSIGRDSPSYNEQFF.

This rearrangement joins TRBV6-5 to TRBJ1-1, with 7 bases identical to TRBD1. The CDR3 sequence is 14 residues long. The germline CDR1 and CDR2 sequences are MNHEY and SVGAGI. The V and J ends lost 7 bases and 6 bases, in that order; junction bases with no gene match: 11. The CDR3 DNA reads TGTGCCAGCACGCTGTCAGGGGGGACAGCTGAAGCTTTCTTT. Its translation: CASTLSGGTAEAFF.

This clone was seen a handful of times. The rearrangement joins TRBV7-2 to TRBJ1-2, with D uncertain. Germline CDR1 and CDR2: SGHTA and FQGNSA. V dropped 3 bases and J dropped 8 bases, with 13 bases sitting between them. This CDR3 has 13 amino acids. For the CDR3, the DNA is TGTGCCAGCAGCTTGTCCGACGGGAGGGGCTACACCTTC. Protein sequence: CASSLSDGRGYTF.

The rearrangement links TRBV19 to TRBJ1-2; D is ambiguous. Per the germline V gene, CDR1 is LNHDA and CDR2 is SQIVND (reference sequence). CDR3 size: 13 residues. V was trimmed by 1 base and J by 4 bases, leaving 7 bases between them. The CDR3 DNA follows: TGTGCCAGTAGTATAGGGGAGGGCTATGGCTACACCTTC. Amino acids: CASSIGEGYGYTF.

The J gene is TRBJ2-1, the V gene TRBV11-3, with D tentatively TRBD1 (5 bases). Trimming left V 4 bases short and J 4 bases short, with 8 bases between. The CDR3 runs to 13 residues. CDR1 SGHNT and CDR2 YENEEA come from the germline V gene. Here the CDR3 reads CASSSTEYNEQFF. The CDR3 DNA is TGTGCCAGCAGCTCGACAGAGTACAATGAGCAGTTCTTC.

The chain carries TRBV6-1 and TRBJ2-7, with TRBD2 identical over 8 bases. Trimming cost V 6 bases and J 4 bases; bases outside gene matches: 11. The CDR3 runs 15 residues. Per germline, CDR1 MNHNS and CDR2 SASEGT. CDR3 residues: CASRPPSGGRYEQYF. The CDR3 region has the DNA TGTGCCAGCAGACCCCCTTCGGGAGGGAGGTACGAGCAGTACTTC.

This sequence joins TRBV7-2 and TRBJ2-1; no clear D. The CDR3 contains 13 residues. Trimming pared 4 bases from V and 6 bases from J, leaving 10 bases between. Germline CDR1 and CDR2: SGHTA and FQGNSA. The CDR3 coding sequence is TGTGCCAGCAGCTCGTACTACCCCAATGAGCAGTTCTTC. As protein: CASSSYYPNEQFF.

The chain joins TRBV7-9 to TRBJ2-3; 7 nucleotides agree with TRBD2. There are 15 residues in the CDR3. CDR1 is SEHNR and CDR2 is FQNEAQ in the germline V gene (reference sequence). J was trimmed by 1 base and V by 6 bases; bases with no gene match: 7. Written as DNA, the CDR3 is TGTGCCAGCAGTTTCAGTCGGGGGGGCACAGATACGCAGTATTTT. This translates into CASSFSRGGTDTQYF. The full variable domain, in which reference TRBV7-9 and TRBJ2-3 provide the parts outside the CDR3, is DTGVSQNPRHKITKRGQNVTFRCDPISEHNRLYWYRQTLGQGPEFLTYFQNEAQLEKSRLLSDRFSAERPKGSFSTLEIQRTEQGDSAMYLCASSFSRGGTDTQYFGPGTRLTVL.

V gene TRBV27 combines with J gene TRBJ1-1; 9 bases are a match to TRBD1. V was clipped by 5 bases and J by 11 bases; unmatched bases: 9. The germline CDR1 and CDR2 sequences are MNHEY and SMNVEV (reference sequence). The length of the CDR3 is 13 residues. CDR3 protein: CASSRRQGDGAFF. The CDR3 nucleotides read TGTGCCAGCAGTCGGCGACAGGGGGATGGGGCTTTCTTT.

This clone was detected only a few times. The rearrangement joins TRBV19 to TRBJ2-3; D is ambiguous. The V and J ends lost 3 bases and 3 bases respectively, with 1 base between them. CDR3 length: 11 amino acids. CDR1 and CDR2 (germline): LNHDA, SQIVND (reference sequence). The DNA for the CDR3 is TGTGCCAGTAGTATGACAGATACGCAGTATTTT. Protein product: CASSMTDTQYF.

The rearrangement uses TRBV5-1 and TRBJ1-6, with 7 bases aligning to TRBD1. Germline-derived CDR1 and CDR2 are SGHRS and YFSETQ. CDR3 length: 14 residues. With 2 bases clipped from V and 15 bases from J, the junction kept 11 bases outside the gene matches. The CDR3 reads CASSFLEQGPLLHF. CDR3 nucleotides: TGCGCCAGCAGCTTCCTAGAACAGGGGCCTCTCCTCCACTTT.

Only one count was recorded for this clone. The J gene is TRBJ2-2, the V gene TRBV7-7; D not certain. The V end was cut by 0 bases, the J end by 4 bases, with 3 bases between. The germline gives CDR1 SSHAT, CDR2 FNYEAQ (reference sequence). This CDR3 has 13 amino acids. Here the CDR3 reads CASSLAGTGELFF. CDR3 nucleotides: TGTGCCAGCAGCTTAGCCGGCACCGGGGAGCTGTTTTTT. Using reference TRBV7-7 and TRBJ2-2 for the parts outside the CDR3, the full variable domain is GAGVSQSPRYKVTKRGQDVTLRCDPISSHATLYWYQQALGQGPEFLTYFNYEAQPDKSGLPSDRFSAERPEGSISTLTIQRTEQRDSAMYRCASSLAGTGELFFGEGSRLTVL.

The rearrangement uses TRBV19 and TRBJ2-2; no clear D gene. CDR3 length: 14 residues. The ends were cut back, 7 bases at V and 0 bases at J, with 9 bases in the middle. The germline V gene encodes CDR1 LNHDA and CDR2 SQIVND (reference sequence). The CDR3 sequence is CASMRSSNTGELFF. In nucleotides, the CDR3 is TGTGCCAGTATGAGGAGCTCGAACACCGGGGAGCTGTTTTTT.